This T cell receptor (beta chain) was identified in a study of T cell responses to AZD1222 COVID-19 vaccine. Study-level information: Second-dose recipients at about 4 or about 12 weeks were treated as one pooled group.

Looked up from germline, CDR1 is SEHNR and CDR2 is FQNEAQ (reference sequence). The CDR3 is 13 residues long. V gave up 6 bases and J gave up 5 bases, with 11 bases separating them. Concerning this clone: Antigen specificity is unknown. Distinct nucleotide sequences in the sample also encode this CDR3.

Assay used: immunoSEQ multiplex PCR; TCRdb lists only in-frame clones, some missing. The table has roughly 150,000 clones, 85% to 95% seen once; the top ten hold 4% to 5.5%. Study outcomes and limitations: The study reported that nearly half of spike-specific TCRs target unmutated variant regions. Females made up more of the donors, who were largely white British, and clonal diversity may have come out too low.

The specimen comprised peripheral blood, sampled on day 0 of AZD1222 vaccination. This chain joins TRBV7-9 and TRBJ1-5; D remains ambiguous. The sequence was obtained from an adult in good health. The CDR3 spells CASSPTSDQPQHF. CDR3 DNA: TGTGCCAGCAGTCCCACGTCCGATCAGCCCCAGCATTTT. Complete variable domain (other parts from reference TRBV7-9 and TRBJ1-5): DTGVSQNPRHKITKRGQNVTFRCDPISEHNRLYWYRQTLGQGPEFLTYFQNEAQLEKSRLLSDRFSAERPKGSFSTLEIQRTEQGDSAMYLCASSPTSDQPQHFGDGTRLSIL.